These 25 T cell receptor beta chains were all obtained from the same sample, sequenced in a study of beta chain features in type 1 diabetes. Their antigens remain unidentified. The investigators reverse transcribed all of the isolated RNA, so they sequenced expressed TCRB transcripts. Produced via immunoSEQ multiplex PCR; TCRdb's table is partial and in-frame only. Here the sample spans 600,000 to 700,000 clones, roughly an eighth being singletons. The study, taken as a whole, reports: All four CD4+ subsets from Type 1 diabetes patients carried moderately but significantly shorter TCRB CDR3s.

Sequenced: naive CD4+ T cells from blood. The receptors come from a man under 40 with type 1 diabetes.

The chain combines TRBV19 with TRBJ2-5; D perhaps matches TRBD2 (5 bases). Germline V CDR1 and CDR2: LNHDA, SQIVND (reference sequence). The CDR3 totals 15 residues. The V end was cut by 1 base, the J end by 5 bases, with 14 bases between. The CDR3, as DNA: TGTGCCAGTAGTATAGGGACTGGCAAATGGGAGACCCAGTACTTC. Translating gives CASSIGTGKWETQYF.

This CDR3 reads CASSPQADTGELFF. CDR3 bases: TGTGCCAGCAGCCCTCAGGCGGACACCGGGGAGCTGTTTTTT. The chain couples TRBV11-2 to TRBJ2-2; D not certain. V lost 5 bases and J 3 bases, leaving 10 bases between the germline ends. The V gene's germline CDR1 is SGHAT and CDR2 FQNNGV. The CDR3 sequence is 14 residues long.

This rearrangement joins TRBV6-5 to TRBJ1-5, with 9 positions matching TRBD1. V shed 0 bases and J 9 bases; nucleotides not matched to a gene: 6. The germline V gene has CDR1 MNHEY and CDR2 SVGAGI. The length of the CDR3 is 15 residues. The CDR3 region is CASSYSVQGAWPQHF. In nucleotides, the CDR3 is TGTGCCAGCAGTTACTCGGTACAGGGGGCATGGCCCCAGCATTTT.

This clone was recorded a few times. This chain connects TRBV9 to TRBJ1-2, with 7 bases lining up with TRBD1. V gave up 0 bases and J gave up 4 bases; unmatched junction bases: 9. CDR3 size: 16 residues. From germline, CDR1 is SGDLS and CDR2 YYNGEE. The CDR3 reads CASSVEQGQLFYGYTF. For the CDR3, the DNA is TGTGCCAGCAGCGTAGAACAGGGACAGCTCTTCTATGGCTACACCTTC.

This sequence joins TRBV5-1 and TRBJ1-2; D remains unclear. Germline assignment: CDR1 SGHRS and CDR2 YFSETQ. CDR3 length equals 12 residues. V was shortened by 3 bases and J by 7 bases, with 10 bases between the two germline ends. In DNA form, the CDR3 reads TGCGCCAGCAGCTCCGATGGGCTTGGCTACACCTTC. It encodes CASSSDGLGYTF.

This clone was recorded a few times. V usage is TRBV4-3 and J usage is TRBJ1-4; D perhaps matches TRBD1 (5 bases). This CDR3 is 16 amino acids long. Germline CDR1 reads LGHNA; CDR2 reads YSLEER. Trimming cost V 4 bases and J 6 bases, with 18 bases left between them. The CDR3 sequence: CASSLRVGLGDEKLFF. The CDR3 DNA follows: TGCGCCAGCAGCCTAAGAGTCGGGCTGGGGGATGAAAAACTGTTTTTT.

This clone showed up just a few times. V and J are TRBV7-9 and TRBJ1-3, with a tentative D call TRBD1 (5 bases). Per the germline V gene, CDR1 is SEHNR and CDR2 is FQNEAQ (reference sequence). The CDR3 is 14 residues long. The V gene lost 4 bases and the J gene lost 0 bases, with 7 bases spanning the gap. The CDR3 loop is CASSYQGSGNTIYF. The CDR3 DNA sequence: TGTGCCAGCAGCTACCAGGGCTCTGGAAACACCATATATTTT.

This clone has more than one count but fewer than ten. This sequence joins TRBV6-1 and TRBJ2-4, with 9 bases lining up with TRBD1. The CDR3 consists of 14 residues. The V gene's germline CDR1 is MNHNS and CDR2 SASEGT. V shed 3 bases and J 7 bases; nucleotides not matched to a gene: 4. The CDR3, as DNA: TGTGCCAGCAGTGACGGACAGGGGACGAACATTCAGTACTTC. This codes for CASSDGQGTNIQYF.

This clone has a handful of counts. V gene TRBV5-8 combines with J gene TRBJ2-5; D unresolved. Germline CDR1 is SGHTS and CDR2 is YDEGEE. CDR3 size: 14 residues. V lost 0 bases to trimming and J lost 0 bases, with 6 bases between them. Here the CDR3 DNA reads TGTGCCAGCAGCTTGGGGCGTTACCAAGAGACCCAGTACTTC. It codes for CASSLGRYQETQYF.

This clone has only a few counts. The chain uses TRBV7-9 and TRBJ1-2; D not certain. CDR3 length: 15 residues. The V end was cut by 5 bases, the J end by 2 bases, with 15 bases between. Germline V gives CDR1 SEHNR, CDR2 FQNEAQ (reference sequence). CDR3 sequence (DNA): TGTGCCAGCAGCCCGACCCAGGATCCAAACTATGGCTACACCTTC. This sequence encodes CASSPTQDPNYGYTF.

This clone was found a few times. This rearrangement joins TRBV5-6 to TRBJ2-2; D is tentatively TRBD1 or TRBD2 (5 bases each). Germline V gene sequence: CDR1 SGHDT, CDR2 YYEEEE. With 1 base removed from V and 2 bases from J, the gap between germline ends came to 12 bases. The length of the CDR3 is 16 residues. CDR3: CASSLWKGSNTGELFF. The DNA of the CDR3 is TGTGCCAGCAGCTTGTGGAAGGGGAGTAACACCGGGGAGCTGTTTTTT.

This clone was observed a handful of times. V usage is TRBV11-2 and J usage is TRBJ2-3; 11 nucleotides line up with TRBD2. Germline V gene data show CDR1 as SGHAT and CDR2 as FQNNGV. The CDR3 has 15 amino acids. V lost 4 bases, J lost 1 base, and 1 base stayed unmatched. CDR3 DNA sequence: TGTGCCAGCAGCTCGACTAGCGGGGGCACAGATACGCAGTATTTT. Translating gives CASSSTSGGTDTQYF.

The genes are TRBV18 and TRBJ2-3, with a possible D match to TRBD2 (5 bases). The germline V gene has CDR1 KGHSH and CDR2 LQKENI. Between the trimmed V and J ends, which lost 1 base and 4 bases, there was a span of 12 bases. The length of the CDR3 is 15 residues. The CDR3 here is CASSPLGEMADTQYF. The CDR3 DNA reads TGTGCCAGCTCACCACTCGGGGAAATGGCAGATACGCAGTATTTT.

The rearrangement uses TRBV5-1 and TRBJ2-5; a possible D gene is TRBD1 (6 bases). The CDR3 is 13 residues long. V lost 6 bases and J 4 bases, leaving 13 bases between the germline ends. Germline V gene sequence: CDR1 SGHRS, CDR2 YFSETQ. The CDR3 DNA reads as TGCGCCAGCAATCTCGGGACACCAGAGACCCAGTACTTC. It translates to CASNLGTPETQYF.

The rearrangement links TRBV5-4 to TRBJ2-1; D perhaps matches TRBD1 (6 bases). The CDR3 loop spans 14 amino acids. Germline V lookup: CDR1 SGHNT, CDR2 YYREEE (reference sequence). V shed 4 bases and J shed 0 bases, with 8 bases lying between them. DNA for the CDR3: TGTGCCAGCAGCGTGGACAGCTCCTACAATGAGCAGTTCTTC. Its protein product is CASSVDSSYNEQFF. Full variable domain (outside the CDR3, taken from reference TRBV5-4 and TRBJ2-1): ETGVTQSPTHLIKTRGQQVTLRCSSQSGHNTVSWYQQALGQGPQFIFQYYREEENGRGNFPPRFSGLQFPNYSSELNVNALELDDSALYLCASSVDSSYNEQFFGPGTRLTVL.

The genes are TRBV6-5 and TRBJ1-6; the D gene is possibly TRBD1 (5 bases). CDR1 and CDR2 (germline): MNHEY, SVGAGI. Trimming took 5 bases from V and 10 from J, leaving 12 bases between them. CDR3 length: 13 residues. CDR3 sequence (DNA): TGTGCCAGCAGTCAGAGAGGGGACTCACCCCTCCACTTT. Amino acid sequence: CASSQRGDSPLHF.

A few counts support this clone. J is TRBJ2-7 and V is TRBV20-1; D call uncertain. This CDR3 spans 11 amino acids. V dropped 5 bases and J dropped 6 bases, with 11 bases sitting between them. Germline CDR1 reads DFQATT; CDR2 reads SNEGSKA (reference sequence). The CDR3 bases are TGCAGTGCTCCTCTTTCCGTCGAGCAGTACTTC. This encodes CSAPLSVEQYF.

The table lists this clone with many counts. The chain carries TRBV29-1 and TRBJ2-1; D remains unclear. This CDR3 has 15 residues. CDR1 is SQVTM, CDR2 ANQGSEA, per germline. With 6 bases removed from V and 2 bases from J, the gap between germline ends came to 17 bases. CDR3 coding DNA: TGCAGCGTCCCAGGAAAGGCTAGAACCTACAATGAGCAGTTCTTC. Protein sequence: CSVPGKARTYNEQFF.

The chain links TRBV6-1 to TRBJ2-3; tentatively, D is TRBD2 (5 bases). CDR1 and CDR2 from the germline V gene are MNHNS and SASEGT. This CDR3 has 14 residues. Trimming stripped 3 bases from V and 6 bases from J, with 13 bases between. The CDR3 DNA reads TGTGCCAGCAGTGACGGCCTCCCGGGGGATACGCAGTATTTT. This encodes CASSDGLPGDTQYF.

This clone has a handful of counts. CDR3 nucleotides: TGTGCCAGCGGTCTAGCGGCCTACAATGAGCAGTTCTTC. Its translation: CASGLAAYNEQFF. The V call is TRBV11-2, the J call TRBJ2-1; the match to TRBD2 covers 7 bases. J was trimmed by 2 bases and V by 8 bases; bases with no gene match: 3. CDR3 length: 13 residues. Germline-derived CDR1 and CDR2 are SGHAT and FQNNGV.

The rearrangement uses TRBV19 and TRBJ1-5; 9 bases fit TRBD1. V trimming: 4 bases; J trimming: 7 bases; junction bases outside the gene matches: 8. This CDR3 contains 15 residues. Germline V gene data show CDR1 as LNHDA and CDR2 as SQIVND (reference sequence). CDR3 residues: CASSTPGTGRQPQHF. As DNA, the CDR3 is TGTGCCAGTAGTACTCCCGGGACAGGGAGACAGCCCCAGCATTTT.

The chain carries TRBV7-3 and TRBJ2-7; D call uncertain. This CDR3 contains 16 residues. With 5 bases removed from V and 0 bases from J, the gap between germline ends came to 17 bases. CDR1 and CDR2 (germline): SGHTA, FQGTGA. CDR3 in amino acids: CASSPSAGASSYEQYF. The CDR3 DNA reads TGTGCCAGCAGCCCGAGCGCAGGTGCTAGCTCCTACGAGCAGTACTTC.

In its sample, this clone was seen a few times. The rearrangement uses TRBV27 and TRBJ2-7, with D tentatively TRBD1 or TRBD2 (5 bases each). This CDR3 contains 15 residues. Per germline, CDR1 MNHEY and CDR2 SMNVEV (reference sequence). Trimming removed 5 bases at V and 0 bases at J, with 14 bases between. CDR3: CASSRRDGLSYEQYF. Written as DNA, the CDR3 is TGTGCCAGCAGTCGCCGGGACGGACTCTCCTACGAGCAGTACTTC.

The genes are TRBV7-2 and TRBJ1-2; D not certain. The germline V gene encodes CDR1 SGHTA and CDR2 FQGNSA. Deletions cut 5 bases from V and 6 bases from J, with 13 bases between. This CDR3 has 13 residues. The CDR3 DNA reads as TGTGCCAGCAGCCCCATCGAAAACAATGGCTACACCTTC. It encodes CASSPIENNGYTF.

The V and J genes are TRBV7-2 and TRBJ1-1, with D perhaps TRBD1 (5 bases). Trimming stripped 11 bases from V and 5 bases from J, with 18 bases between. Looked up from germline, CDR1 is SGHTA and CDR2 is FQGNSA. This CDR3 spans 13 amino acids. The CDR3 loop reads CALTGGGGTEAFF. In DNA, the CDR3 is TGTGCCCTAACCGGGGGTGGTGGGACTGAAGCTTTCTTT.